The entry below describes one T cell receptor (beta chain). These data come from a study of cytomegalovirus exposure and HLA in healthy donors. This CDR3 is 14 amino acids long. Germline V CDR1 and CDR2: MDHEN, SYDVKM. V was clipped by 4 bases and J by 6 bases, with 13 bases between them. In the PCR, 60 Vbeta and 13 Jbeta primers were used. Clones were read by immunoSEQ multiplex PCR, and TCRdb kept only the in-frame ones, dropping some. The sample lists about 190,000 clones; about 12% were seen once. This receptor was taken from a man aged 50-60 years in good health and CMV-seropositive. The sequenced material came from PBMCs. The V gene is TRBV28, the J gene TRBJ2-4; D gene uncertain. CDR3 loop: CASSSFSPGNIQYF. The DNA of the CDR3 is TGTGCCAGCAGTTCCTTCAGCCCGGGAAACATTCAGTACTTC.